This T cell receptor beta chain was observed in a study of T cells in Graves' hyperthyroidism and ophthalmopathy. Trimming removed 4 bases from V and 0 bases from J; junction bases left unmatched: 6. The CDR3 is made up of 15 amino acids. Germline CDR1 reads LNHNV; CDR2 reads YYDKDF (reference sequence). Amplified TCR beta CDR3 regions came from RNA transcripts. The HTBI primer set served for first-round RT-PCR of the TCR CDR3. TCRdb independently ran MiXCR on the multiplex PCR reads; one entry per CDR3 protein. Here the sample spans 550,000 to 700,000 distinct CDR3 sequences, about 15% being singletons. This clonotype came up many times. Patients showing uncontrolled infection, other autoimmune disease, pregnancy or lactation were ineligible. Clinicians diagnosed patients from clinical symptoms, serum thyroxine and TRAb, thyroid ultrasound and orbital computed tomography.

The sequence came from a woman aged 40 to 55 with Graves' ophthalmopathy. Source material: blood. The J gene is TRBJ2-7, the V gene TRBV15, with 7 bases identical to TRBD2. The chain's CDR3 is CATSISGGPSYEQYF. CDR3 sequence (DNA): TGTGCCACCAGCATTTCGGGAGGCCCCTCCTACGAGCAGTACTTC.